This TCR beta chain was observed in a study of blood T cell repertoires in COVID-19. Across the study: COVID-19 samples, acute and convalescent, were from the United States, Italy and Spain.

This CDR3 region has 13 residues. The V and J ends lost 6 bases and 8 bases respectively, with 14 bases between them. Per the study methods: Reference gene primer amplification in the assay estimated nucleated cell counts. Profiled with immunoSEQ multiplex PCR; TCRdb holds only in-frame clones, not every one. V and J calls and clone size are given by that table; D and trimming were obtained from the DNA. Among roughly 150,000 clones listed, 82% were seen once. The sequence came from a woman of 80 years or more with active or convalescent COVID-19. The chain has TRBV12-3 or TRBV12-4 and TRBJ2-1; possibly TRBD2 for D (6 bases). The sequenced sample was peripheral blood. CDR3 sequence: CASSLGLWDEQFF. The CDR3 coding sequence is TGTGCCAGCAGCTTGGGACTGTGGGATGAGCAGTTCTTC.